This T cell receptor beta chain is drawn from a study of regulatory T cells in long-lasting Graves disease. General study points: More public clonotypes were shared by persistent patients (approximately 3,000) than by new patients (roughly 930).

CDR1 is DFQATT, CDR2 SNEGSKA, per germline (reference sequence). V shed 0 bases and J 0 bases; nucleotides not matched to a gene: 6. CDR3 size: 16 residues. Note on this clonotype: Its antigen is as yet unknown.

Assembly of TCR beta libraries relied on iRepertoire HTBI primers together with Arm-PCR of CDR3 regions. TCRdb redid the calling of the multiplex PCR reads with MiXCR, one entry per CDR3 protein. The sample contains hundreds of thousands of distinct CDR3 sequences, roughly 13% of which appear only once. Regarding time point: newly diagnosed GD, antithyroid drugs for less than 3 months. Isolated PBMC RNA provided the starting material for the TCR library. This sample also belongs to another study, concerning T cells in Graves' hyperthyroidism and ophthalmopathy. That study adds: Most thyroid clonotypes expanded above 0.001 were also detected in blood. From stable hyperthyroidism, ophthalmopathy was separated by a 13 V-J model.

This receptor was obtained from a young man with Graves disease. This material consisted of peripheral blood mononuclear cells (PBMCs), taken at new diagnosis, from a patient treated with antithyroid drugs. This chain connects TRBV20-1 to TRBJ2-3; 7 bases align to TRBD2. The CDR3 here is CSARESGRESTDTQYF. CDR3 coding DNA: TGCAGTGCTAGAGAATCGGGGCGGGAGAGCACAGATACGCAGTATTTT.